This note documents a single TCR beta chain sequence. Per the authors' pipeline: The assay estimated nucleated cells by amplifying reference gene primers. TCRdb's copy holds only in-frame clones and misses some; the assay was immunoSEQ multiplex PCR. For V, J and clone size, that table is used; D and trimming come from the DNA. The sample has some 45,000 clones; over 75% are singletons. The data derive from a study of blood T cell repertoires in COVID-19. Overall study: Samples taken during acute and convalescent COVID-19 were collected in the United States, Italy and Spain. T cells, B-cell-depleted T cells, or PBMCs provided the cDNA or gDNA that served as material.

Germline assignment: CDR1 LNHDA and CDR2 SQIVND (reference sequence). This CDR3 has 14 residues. V shed 10 bases and J shed 3 bases, with 17 bases lying between them. The sequenced sample consisted of peripheral blood. V gene TRBV19 combines with J gene TRBJ2-3, with D possibly matching TRBD2 (7 bases). The TCR comes from a human donor in a cohort sampled during active COVID-19. CDR3: CATSRGAETDTQYF. DNA for the CDR3: TGTGCCACAAGTCGGGGGGCAGAGACAGATACGCAGTATTTT.